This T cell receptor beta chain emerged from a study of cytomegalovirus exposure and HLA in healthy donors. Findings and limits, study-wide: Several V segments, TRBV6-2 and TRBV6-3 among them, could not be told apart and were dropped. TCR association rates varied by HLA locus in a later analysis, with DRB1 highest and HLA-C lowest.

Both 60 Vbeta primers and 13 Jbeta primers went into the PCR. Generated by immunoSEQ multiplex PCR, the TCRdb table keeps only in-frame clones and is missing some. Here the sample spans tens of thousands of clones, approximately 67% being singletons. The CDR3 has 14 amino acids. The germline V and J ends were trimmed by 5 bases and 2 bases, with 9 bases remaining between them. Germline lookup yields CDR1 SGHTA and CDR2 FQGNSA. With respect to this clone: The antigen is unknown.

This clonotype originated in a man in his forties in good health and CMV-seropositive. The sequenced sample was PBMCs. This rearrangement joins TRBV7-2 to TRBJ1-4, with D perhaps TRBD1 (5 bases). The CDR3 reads CASSVQGTNEKLFF. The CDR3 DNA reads TGTGCCAGCAGCGTGCAGGGTACTAATGAAAAACTGTTTTTT. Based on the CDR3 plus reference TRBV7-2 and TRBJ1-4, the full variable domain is GAGVSQSPSNKVTEKGKDVELRCDPISGHTALYWYRQSLGQGLEFLIYFQGNSAPDKSGLPSDRFSAERTGGSVSTLTIQRTQQEDSAVYLCASSVQGTNEKLFFGSGTQLSVL.